This T cell receptor (beta chain) was observed in a study of persistence of HIV-infected CD4 T cells. On this clone: What it binds is not known.

CDR3 size: 16 residues. V was pared by 4 bases and J by 4 bases, with 7 bases of the junction left unmatched. Per germline, CDR1 MNHEY and CDR2 SMNVEV (reference sequence). The libraries were made with immunoSEQ version 4 in survey mode. The data were produced by immunoSEQ multiplex PCR, yet TCRdb's version contains in-frame clones alone and is incomplete. The sample holds 18,000 or so clones, 78% seen once. Lysates of CMV-infected fibroblasts at 10 ug/mL stimulated these cells. Sorting of responding CD4+ T cells relied on upregulated CD40 ligand together with CD69. CD8+ T cells were removed from PBMCs prior to stimulation. Whole-study results and caveats: CMV- and Gag-responding cells had lower TCRbeta richness than CD3/CD28-responding cells.

The TCR sequence derives from an adult man with HIV who was CMV-seropositive. The specimen comprised CD4+ T cells sorted from PBMCs after approximately 18-hour stimulation, sampled from a patient who received antiretroviral therapy. This chain uses TRBV27 with TRBJ2-1, with 10 bases lining up with TRBD1. DNA for the CDR3: TGTGCCAGCAGTTGGACAGGGGGGGACCTATACAATGAGCAGTTCTTC. It translates to CASSWTGGDLYNEQFF.